What follows are 29 T cell receptor beta chains derived from one specimen sequenced in a study of blood T cell repertoires in COVID-19 (dated by TCRdb to the early 2020s). The library came from the immunoSEQ multiplex PCR assay. Imported from immuneACCESS, the table was reduced by TCRdb to in-frame sequences with V and J called. These copies leave out some clones; in studies compared against another copy, an unresolved V gene accounts for under half, and the cause of the remainder is not known. This sample lists about 200,000 clones; just under 90% were detected once. The top ten hold about 4% of the sample. Sequencing was carried out using PBMCs or T cells enriched from blood (not recorded which). These receptors all stem from a woman in her thirties with acute COVID-19.

The chain joins TRBV30 to TRBJ1-2; unclear D gene. CDR1 is GTSNPN, CDR2 SVGIG, per germline (reference sequence). The CDR3 extends over 14 amino acids. V lost 3 bases, J lost 8 bases, and 19 bases lay in between. The CDR3 region is CAWSSLPLLWGYTF. The CDR3 nucleotides read TGTGCCTGGAGCTCCTTGCCGTTACTCTGGGGCTACACCTTC.

The chain uses TRBV6-1 and TRBJ1-4, with D perhaps matching TRBD1 (6 bases). From germline, CDR1 is MNHNS and CDR2 SASEGT. V was cut by 6 bases and J by 8 bases, with 19 bases left in between. The CDR3 has 15 amino acids. The CDR3: CASSYVPGGGEKLFF. CDR3 nucleotide sequence: TGTGCCAGCAGCTACGTGCCGGGGGGCGGCGAAAAACTGTTTTTT.

The CDR3 DNA sequence: TGTGCCAGCAGCTTGGGGCCAAGACTAGCGGACTACACCGGGGAGCTGTTTTTT. Protein product: CASSLGPRLADYTGELFF. The rearrangement uses TRBV5-4 and TRBJ2-2; 9 bases align to TRBD2. The CDR3 consists of 18 residues. The junction had 9 bases not matched to a gene; V was cut back by 0 bases and J by 3 bases. In germline, CDR1 is SGHNT, CDR2 YYREEE (reference sequence).

The gene calls are TRBV27 and TRBJ2-1; 11 bases fit TRBD2. Germline-derived CDR1 and CDR2 are MNHEY and SMNVEV (reference sequence). Trimming at V came to 6 bases and at J to 7 bases, leaving 5 bases not matched to a gene. The CDR3 length is 14 residues. The DNA for the CDR3 is TGTGCCAGCAGACCTATAGCGGGGGGGAATGAGCAGTTCTTC. Translating gives CASRPIAGGNEQFF.

The V and J genes are TRBV28 and TRBJ2-3; D ambiguous. In germline, CDR1 is MDHEN, CDR2 SYDVKM. CDR3 size: 12 residues. Trimming shortened V by 6 bases and J by 2 bases, and 6 bases separated the two germline ends. The CDR3 nucleotides are TGTGCCAGCAGCTCCTTCACAGATACGCAGTATTTT. It is translated as CASSSFTDTQYF.

The V call is TRBV6-5, the J call TRBJ2-7, with 9 positions matching TRBD1. The germline V gene has CDR1 MNHEY and CDR2 SVGAGI. The V gene end was trimmed by 6 bases and the J gene end by 1 base; junction bases not matched to a gene: 7. The CDR3 extends over 15 amino acids. The CDR3 spells CASRQDGTGSYEQYF. DNA for the CDR3: TGTGCCAGCAGACAGGACGGGACAGGGTCCTACGAGCAGTACTTC.

The chain couples TRBV9 to TRBJ2-5, with 9 bases fitting TRBD2. Germline V gene sequence: CDR1 SGDLS, CDR2 YYNGEE. This CDR3 region has 16 residues. V lost 0 bases, J lost 4 bases, and 7 bases stayed unmatched. CDR3 DNA sequence: TGTGCCAGCAGCGTAGAAGGGAGCGGGGGGCGAGAGACCCAGTACTTC. Protein product: CASSVEGSGGRETQYF. Complete variable domain (other parts from reference TRBV9 and TRBJ2-5): DSGVTQTPKHLITATGQRVTLRCSPRSGDLSVYWYQQSLDQGLQFLIQYYNGEERAKGNILERFSAQQFPDLHSELNLSSLELGDSALYFCASSVEGSGGRETQYFGPGTRLLVL.

The chain recombines TRBV19 with TRBJ1-4; D remains unclear. Germline CDR1 is LNHDA and CDR2 is SQIVND (reference sequence). This CDR3 comprises 14 residues. Trimming pared 3 bases from V and 6 bases from J, leaving 11 bases between. This CDR3 is CASSIGISDEKLFF. CDR3 in DNA: TGTGCCAGTAGTATCGGGATTAGTGATGAAAAACTGTTTTTT. The complete variable domain, with remaining parts taken from reference TRBV19 and TRBJ1-4, reads DGGITQSPKYLFRKEGQNVTLSCEQNLNHDAMYWYRQDPGQGLRLIYYSQIVNDFQKGDIAEGYSVSREKKESFPLTVTSAQKNPTAFYLCASSIGISDEKLFFGSGTQLSVL.

This chain uses TRBV5-1 with TRBJ2-3; possible D gene TRBD1, 5 bases. Trimming removed 0 bases from V and 5 bases from J, with 10 bases in between. The CDR3 covers 14 residues. The germline V gene has CDR1 SGHRS and CDR2 YFSETQ. CDR3 nucleotides: TGCGCCAGCAGCTTGGACAGGTGGAGAGATACGCAGTATTTT. Translated, it gives CASSLDRWRDTQYF.

This clone showed up just once. The CDR3 DNA follows: TGTGCCAGCAGCTGGGGACAGGGTTACGAGCAGTACTTC. This sequence encodes CASSWGQGYEQYF. This chain joins TRBV7-2 and TRBJ2-7; 9 bases are a match to TRBD1. Germline V CDR1 and CDR2: SGHTA, FQGNSA. This CDR3 has 13 amino acids. The junction had 2 bases not matched to a gene; V was cut back by 4 bases and J by 4 bases.

The V gene is TRBV30, the J gene TRBJ1-2; D may be TRBD1 (6 bases). There are 14 residues in the CDR3. The germline V gene has CDR1 GTSNPN and CDR2 SVGIG (reference sequence). V was pared by 3 bases and J by 2 bases, with 13 bases between. CDR3 DNA: TGTGCCTGGAGAGAGGCAGGGGCCAACTATGGCTACACCTTC. It yields the protein CAWREAGANYGYTF.

The table lists this clone with a count of one. This rearrangement joins TRBV2 to TRBJ2-3, with 11 bases fitting TRBD2. With 7 bases clipped from V and 3 bases from J, the junction kept 6 bases outside the gene matches. From germline, CDR1 is SNHLY and CDR2 FYNNEI. The CDR3 loop spans 15 amino acids. CDR3 amino acids: CASTPGLAETDTQYF. The CDR3 DNA reads TGTGCCAGCACCCCGGGACTAGCGGAAACAGATACGCAGTATTTT.

This clone was picked up one time. This chain joins TRBV4-2 and TRBJ1-4; 7 bases fit TRBD1. CDR1 LGHNA and CDR2 YNFKEQ come from the germline V gene. V dropped 4 bases and J dropped 7; count of bases not matched to a gene: 21. The CDR3 has 19 residues. This chain's CDR3 is CASSLRTGSRGGVGEKLFF. CDR3 coding DNA: TGTGCCAGCAGCCTTCGGACAGGCTCCAGAGGGGGAGTGGGTGAAAAACTGTTTTTT.

This chain joins TRBV29-1 and TRBJ1-1, with TRBD1 matching 7 bases. The V gene end was trimmed by 6 bases and the J gene end by 4 bases; junction bases not matched to a gene: 14. CDR3 length: 15 residues. Looked up from germline, CDR1 is SQVTM and CDR2 is ANQGSEA. The CDR3 DNA is TGCAGCGTCGCTGACAGGGCGGGCAAGACCACTGAAGCTTTCTTT. Encoded protein: CSVADRAGKTTEAFF.

This sequence joins TRBV9 and TRBJ2-5; perhaps TRBD1 as D (6 bases). This CDR3 has 15 amino acids. Trimming shortened V by 1 base and J by 0 bases, and 10 bases separated the two germline ends. From germline, CDR1 is SGDLS and CDR2 YYNGEE. CDR3 coding DNA: TGTGCCAGCAGCGTAACAAGGGACAACCAAGAGACCCAGTACTTC. It is translated as CASSVTRDNQETQYF.

The chain couples TRBV3-1 (or the pseudogene TRBV3-2) to TRBJ1-6; D remains ambiguous. The V gene lost 10 bases and the J gene lost 6 bases, with 10 bases spanning the gap. Germline values: CDR1 LGHDT, CDR2 YNNKEL (reference sequence). The CDR3 totals 12 residues. The CDR3 loop reads CATGLTNSPLHF. The CDR3 DNA sequence: TGTGCCACTGGGCTAACTAATTCACCCCTCCACTTT.

This clone was counted a single time. V usage is TRBV5-6 and J usage is TRBJ2-3, with 8 bases lining up with TRBD2. The CDR3 has 15 residues. With 2 bases clipped from V and 1 base from J, the junction kept 3 bases outside the gene matches. Germline CDR1 is SGHDT and CDR2 is YYEEEE. The CDR3 spells CASSFDGGGTDTQYF. The CDR3 region has the DNA TGTGCCAGCAGCTTTGACGGGGGGGGCACAGATACGCAGTATTTT.

The CDR3 DNA reads as TGTGCCAGCAGCTTAGAGAGAGTGGACACTGAAGCTTTCTTT. Protein sequence: CASSLERVDTEAFF. The V call is TRBV11-2, the J call TRBJ1-1; D is unresolved. The CDR3 runs to 14 residues. Germline CDR1 is SGHAT and CDR2 is FQNNGV. V lost 0 bases and J lost 3, with 8 bases in between.

V usage is TRBV7-9 and J usage is TRBJ1-4; 8 positions match TRBD1. Germline V lookup: CDR1 SEHNR, CDR2 FQNEAQ (reference sequence). The CDR3 is made up of 14 amino acids. Unmatched junction bases numbered 0, after V lost 1 base and J lost 5 bases. In DNA form, the CDR3 reads TGTGCCAGCAGCTTAGACAGGGGGAATGAAAAACTGTTTTTT. Translated: CASSLDRGNEKLFF.

CDR3 loop: CASSFREHSYEQYF. CDR3 nucleotide sequence: TGTGCCAGCAGCTTCAGGGAACACTCCTACGAGCAGTACTTC. The rearrangement joins TRBV7-2 to TRBJ2-7; maybe TRBD1 (5 bases). Germline loops: CDR1 SGHTA, CDR2 FQGNSA. This CDR3 spans 14 amino acids. V lost 3 bases and J lost 0, with 9 bases in between.

This chain connects TRBV5-1 to TRBJ2-2; TRBD1 agrees at 7 bases. The J segment lost 1 base and the V segment lost 4 bases, leaving 4 bases of the junction unmatched. There are 15 residues in the CDR3. CDR1 is SGHRS and CDR2 is YFSETQ in the germline V gene. CDR3 sequence reads: CASSRTGQNTGELFF. The CDR3 coding sequence is TGCGCCAGCAGCCGGACAGGCCAGAACACCGGGGAGCTGTTTTTT. Variable domain in full (rest from reference TRBV5-1 and TRBJ2-2): KAGVTQTPRYLIKTRGQQVTLSCSPISGHRSVSWYQQTPGQGLQFLFEYFSETQRNKGNFPGRFSGRQFSNSRSEMNVSTLELGDSALYLCASSRTGQNTGELFFGEGSRLTVL.

This sequence joins TRBV27 and TRBJ1-1; D unresolved. Germline CDR1 reads MNHEY; CDR2 reads SMNVEV (reference sequence). This CDR3 contains 13 residues. Trimming left V 6 bases short and J 5 bases short, with 13 bases between. CDR3 amino acids: CASSQDRGTEAFF. In DNA, the CDR3 is TGTGCCAGCAGCCAGGACCGAGGGACTGAAGCTTTCTTT.

The chain joins TRBV9 to TRBJ1-4; 9 bases align to TRBD1. The ends lost 4 bases at V and 8 bases at J; junction bases unmatched: 12. CDR1 is SGDLS, CDR2 YYNGEE, per germline. This CDR3 spans 16 amino acids. This CDR3 reads CASSPRATGGPEKLFF. The DNA of the CDR3 is TGTGCCAGCAGCCCCCGTGCGACAGGGGGGCCAGAAAAACTGTTTTTT.

The chain couples TRBV10-3 to TRBJ2-1; TRBD2 matches 12 bases. V trimming: 4 bases; J trimming: 7 bases; junction bases outside the gene matches: 8. This CDR3 comprises 16 residues. CDR1 ENHRY and CDR2 SYGVKD come from the germline V gene. The CDR3 nucleotides are TGTGCCATCAGTGTTTCTAGCGGGGGGGCCCGGAATGAGCAGTTCTTC. It codes for CAISVSSGGARNEQFF.

This rearrangement joins TRBV5-1 to TRBJ1-1, with a tentative D call TRBD1 (6 bases). Germline V gene lookup returns CDR1 SGHRS and CDR2 YFSETQ. CDR3 length equals 16 residues. The germline V and J ends were trimmed by 0 bases and 0 bases, with 12 bases remaining between them. CDR3 nucleotide sequence: TGCGCCAGCAGCTTGGTGGCAGGGGTAATGAACACTGAAGCTTTCTTT. This gives the protein CASSLVAGVMNTEAFF.

The chain uses TRBV12-3 or TRBV12-4 and TRBJ1-1, with no clear D. The CDR3 is 13 residues long. Trimming shortened V by 6 bases and J by 0 bases, and 8 bases separated the two germline ends. The CDR3 DNA follows: TGTGCCAGCAGCCTAGAGCTGAACACTGAAGCTTTCTTT. As protein: CASSLELNTEAFF.

The V call is TRBV28, the J call TRBJ1-5; D not resolved. Germline V CDR1 and CDR2: MDHEN, SYDVKM. CDR3 length: 12 residues. V was shortened by 2 bases and J by 9 bases, with 8 bases between the two germline ends. This CDR3 is CASSLGSRPQHF. The CDR3 DNA is TGTGCCAGCAGTTTAGGTTCGCGGCCCCAGCATTTT.

CDR3 loop: CASRDRVNSPLHF. As DNA, the CDR3 is TGTGCCAGCCGGGACAGGGTTAATTCACCCCTCCACTTT. V gene TRBV19 combines with J gene TRBJ1-6; 9 bases fit TRBD1. With V trimmed by 9 bases and J by 6 bases, 3 bases remained unmatched. This CDR3 is 13 amino acids long. Germline loops: CDR1 LNHDA, CDR2 SQIVND (reference sequence).

This clone has only one observation. V and J are TRBV5-4 and TRBJ2-7; possible D gene TRBD2, 5 bases. V lost 0 bases and J 0 bases, leaving 7 bases between the germline ends. Germline assignment: CDR1 SGHNT and CDR2 YYREEE (reference sequence). The CDR3 has 14 residues. The CDR3 is CASSLARGSYEQYF. CDR3 nucleotides: TGTGCCAGCAGCTTGGCCCGGGGCTCCTACGAGCAGTACTTC.